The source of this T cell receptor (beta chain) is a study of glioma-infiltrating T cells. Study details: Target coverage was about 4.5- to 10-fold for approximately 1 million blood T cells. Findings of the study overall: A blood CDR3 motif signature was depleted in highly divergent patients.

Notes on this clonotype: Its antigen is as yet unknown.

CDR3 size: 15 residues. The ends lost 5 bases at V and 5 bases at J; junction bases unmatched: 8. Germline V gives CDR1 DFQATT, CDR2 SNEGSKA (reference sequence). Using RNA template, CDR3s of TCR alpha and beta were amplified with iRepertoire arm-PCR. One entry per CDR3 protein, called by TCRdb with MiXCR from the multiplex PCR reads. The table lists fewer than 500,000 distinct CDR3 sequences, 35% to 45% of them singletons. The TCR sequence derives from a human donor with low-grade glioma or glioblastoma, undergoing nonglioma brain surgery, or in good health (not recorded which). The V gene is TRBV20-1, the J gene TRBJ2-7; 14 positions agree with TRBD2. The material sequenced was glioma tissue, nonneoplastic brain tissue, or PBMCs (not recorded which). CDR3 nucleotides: TGCAGTGCTCCCGGGACTAGCGGGAGAGGTGACGAGCAGTACTTC. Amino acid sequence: CSAPGTSGRGDEQYF.